Detailed here is one T cell receptor beta chain. Its antigen is currently unknown. These data come from a study of cytomegalovirus exposure and HLA in healthy donors. Study information: Unique TCRs numbering approximately 80 million, obtained from HLA-typed donors, made up an early data release.

A multiplex PCR was run with 60 Vbeta primers and 13 Jbeta primers. The repertoire was sequenced with immunoSEQ multiplex PCR; TCRdb's copy has only in-frame clones and lacks some. The ten top clones account for about 1.2%, within a sample of about 160,000 clones. Germline CDR1 and CDR2: LNHDA and SQIVND (reference sequence). The CDR3 sequence is 17 residues long. V was shortened by 4 bases and J by 0 bases, with 15 bases between the two germline ends. Study-level findings and limits: Immune exposure information available was restricted to CMV serostatus. More clonal expansion characterized HLA-associated TCR beta chains than equally common others in a later analysis.

The source is a woman aged 55-70 years in good health and CMV-seronegative. V is TRBV19 and J is TRBJ1-4; no firm D call. The sample taken for sequencing was PBMCs. The CDR3 DNA reads as TGTGCCAGTAGTAGGCCTGTCTCCAGCGCAACTAATGAAAAACTGTTTTTT. This codes for CASSRPVSSATNEKLFF.